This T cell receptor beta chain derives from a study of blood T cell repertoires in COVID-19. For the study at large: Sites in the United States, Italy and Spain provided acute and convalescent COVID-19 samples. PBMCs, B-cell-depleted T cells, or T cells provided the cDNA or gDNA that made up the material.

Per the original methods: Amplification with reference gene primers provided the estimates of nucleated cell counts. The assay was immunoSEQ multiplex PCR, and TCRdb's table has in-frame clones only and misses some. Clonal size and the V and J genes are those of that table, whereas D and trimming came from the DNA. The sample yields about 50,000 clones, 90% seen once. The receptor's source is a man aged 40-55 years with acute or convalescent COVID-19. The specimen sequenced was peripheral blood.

The CDR3 region has the DNA TGTGCCAGCAGTATGTCGCTAGCGGGACCCTACGAGCAGTACTTC. Translated, it gives CASSMSLAGPYEQYF. The chain combines TRBV27 with TRBJ2-7; 9 positions agree with TRBD2. The CDR3 has 15 amino acids. Germline V gene data show CDR1 as MNHEY and CDR2 as SMNVEV (reference sequence). Trimming at V came to 5 bases and at J to 2 bases, leaving 7 bases not matched to a gene.